This TCR beta chain was captured by sequencing in a study of shared clonotypes between healthy human individuals. Notes on the study in general: Sharing across four donors was seen in 4% to 5.5% of naive CD4 clonotypes.

Terminally differentiated effector memory CD45RA+ cells were left out of the naive CD8 fraction, which was CD45RO-negative and positively selected for CCR7. Sequenced by immunoSEQ multiplex PCR; TCRdb stores in-frame clones only, minus some. This sample carries about 2 million clones, over 85% of them seen once, and the ten largest clones take approximately 1.2%. Trimming cost V 1 base and J 3 bases; bases outside gene matches: 6. Per germline, CDR1 MGHRA and CDR2 YSYEKL. The CDR3 is 16 residues long. Concerning this clone itself: Its antigen is unknown.

This sequence originates from a man between 18 and 35 years old in good health. The chain has TRBV4-1 and TRBJ2-1; the match to TRBD2 covers 7 bases. The source material was naive CD8+ T cells sorted from blood. CDR3 sequence: CASSQGERGDYNEQFF. CDR3 sequence (DNA): TGCGCCAGCAGCCAAGGGGAGCGGGGAGACTACAATGAGCAGTTCTTC.